Sequencing of this TCR beta chain was carried out in a study of blood T cell repertoires in COVID-19. The overall study: Samples came from the United States, Italy and Spain, spanning acute and convalescent COVID-19. Sources were T cells, B-cell-depleted T cells, or PBMCs; the material itself was cDNA or gDNA.

Per the original data handling: Amplifying reference gene primers gave estimates of nucleated cell counts. Libraries were prepared by immunoSEQ multiplex PCR; TCRdb keeps only in-frame clonotypes and omits some of them. From that table come the V and J calls and clone size; the DNA was used to work out D and trimming. Altogether 40,000 to 65,000 clones are present, 65% to 80% being singletons, with the ten largest covering under 15%. The sequenced material came from peripheral blood. The receptor was isolated from a human donor with active or convalescent COVID-19. The donor label of this sample is uncertain.

CDR3 amino acids: CASSMRVYGYTF. CDR3 bases: TGTGCCAGTAGTATGAGAGTCTATGGCTACACCTTC. The V and J genes are TRBV19 and TRBJ1-2; the D is unclear. V was trimmed by 3 bases and J by 4 bases, leaving 6 bases between them. CDR3 length: 12 residues. From germline, CDR1 is LNHDA and CDR2 SQIVND (reference sequence).